This note documents a single T cell receptor (beta chain) sequence. The sample comes from a study of blood T cell repertoires in COVID-19. The CDR3 covers 18 residues. V shed 3 bases, J shed 0 bases, and the junction held 5 bases outside the gene matches. The germline gives CDR1 SGHVS, CDR2 FNYEAQ. Clones were read by immunoSEQ multiplex PCR, and TCRdb kept only the in-frame ones, dropping some. The table has 300,000 or so clones, under 90% seen once. The sequenced material came from peripheral blood. This receptor was identified in a woman aged 25 to 45 with COVID-19, enrolled during active disease. V gene TRBV7-6 combines with J gene TRBJ2-3; 14 nucleotides line up with TRBD2. In DNA form, the CDR3 reads TGTGCCAGCAGCTTCGGACTAGCGGGAGGCTCTAGCACAGATACGCAGTATTTT. It specifies CASSFGLAGGSSTDTQYF.